This T cell receptor (beta chain) was documented in a study of T cell responses to AZD1222 COVID-19 vaccine. General study findings and limits: Repertoire sampling happened only post peak T cell response. Rises in breadth and depth of Spike-specific TCRs came after two AZD1222 doses.

Profiling relied on immunoSEQ multiplex PCR, and the TCRdb table lists in-frame clones only, not all of them. The sample yields around 180,000 clones, 85% to 90% seen once. This clone was counted a few times. Its antigen is not known. This CDR3 region has 14 residues. Germline V CDR1 and CDR2: SGDLS, YYNGEE. The V and J ends lost 4 bases and 8 bases, in that order; junction bases with no gene match: 9. The sample in question was peripheral blood, obtained on day 0 of AZD1222 vaccination. The clonotype originates from an adult in good health. The V call is TRBV9, the J call TRBJ2-1; 7 bases fit TRBD2. CDR3 nucleotides: TGTGCCAGCAGCATCTTCAAGGGAGGGTATGAGCAGTTCTTC. Amino acids: CASSIFKGGYEQFF.